The 25 T cell receptor beta chains listed next were all sequenced from one sample in a study of radiation and T cells in renal cell carcinoma. Time point here: blood 2 weeks post-SBRT. The treatment is: 15 Gy SBRT to primary tumor, nephrectomy 4 weeks later. Assay used: immunoSEQ multiplex PCR; TCRdb lists only in-frame clones, some missing. This repertoire shows about 130,000 clones, 88% found once; its top ten account for over 4.5%. Sequenced here: blood, sampled from a patient whose treatment included radiotherapy and nephrectomy. All receptors derive from a woman aged 70-85 years with renal cell carcinoma.

The V call is TRBV6-1, the J call TRBJ1-1, with D possibly matching TRBD1 (6 bases). Germline CDR1 MNHNS, CDR2 SASEGT. Trimming took 6 bases from V and 1 from J, leaving 9 bases between them. This CDR3 is built from 13 residues. CDR3 nucleotide sequence: TGTGCCAGCAGGGACAGCCAGAACACTGAAGCTTTCTTT. Protein product: CASRDSQNTEAFF.

The rearrangement uses TRBV6-1 and TRBJ1-3; no definite D call. From germline, CDR1 is MNHNS and CDR2 SASEGT. The germline V and J ends were trimmed by 8 bases and 7 bases, with 9 bases remaining between them. CDR3 size: 11 residues. The CDR3 reads CASELRNTIYF. The CDR3 DNA reads as TGTGCCAGCGAGTTACGGAACACCATATATTTT.

The chain recombines TRBV6-1 with TRBJ1-1; perhaps TRBD1 as D (6 bases). The CDR3 length is 15 residues. The germline CDR1 and CDR2 sequences are MNHNS and SASEGT. The V and J ends lost 2 bases and 2 bases respectively, with 12 bases between them. The CDR3 nucleotides read TGTGCCAGCAGTGAACTTGGGGGCTCTAACACTGAAGCTTTCTTT. This encodes CASSELGGSNTEAFF.

This clone was seen once. The chain joins TRBV19 to TRBJ1-1; D gene ambiguous. The CDR3 spans 14 residues. The V end was cut by 5 bases, the J end by 0 bases, with 10 bases between. Per the germline V gene, CDR1 is LNHDA and CDR2 is SQIVND (reference sequence). The CDR3 DNA reads TGTGCCAGTAGTCCCCCCACAATGAACACTGAAGCTTTCTTT. Translating gives CASSPPTMNTEAFF.

The V and J genes are TRBV19 and TRBJ1-2; D remains ambiguous. Germline V CDR1 and CDR2: LNHDA, SQIVND (reference sequence). The germline V and J ends were trimmed by 1 base and 7 bases, with 7 bases remaining between them. CDR3 size: 12 residues. The CDR3 nucleotides are TGTGCCAGTAGTATAGTTGGGTCTGGCTACACCTTC. Protein: CASSIVGSGYTF.

The chain is built from TRBV28 and TRBJ2-2; 8 nucleotides match TRBD2. The junction had 7 bases not matched to a gene; V was cut back by 1 base and J by 6 bases. Germline V gene data show CDR1 as MDHEN and CDR2 as SYDVKM. The CDR3 has 16 amino acids. CDR3 in DNA: TGTGCCAGCAGTTTATTCGGCGGGGGGCCCGCCGGGGAGCTGTTTTTT. Amino acids: CASSLFGGGPAGELFF.

This rearrangement joins TRBV6-4 to TRBJ1-1, with TRBD1 as a possible D gene (6 bases). V was trimmed by 5 bases and J by 4 bases, leaving 14 bases between them. Germline V gene lookup returns CDR1 MRHNA and CDR2 SNTAGT. The CDR3 is made up of 14 amino acids. The CDR3 region is CASSMGASSTEAFF. CDR3 nucleotide sequence: TGTGCCAGCAGTATGGGGGCGTCGAGCACTGAAGCTTTCTTT.

V is TRBV19 and J is TRBJ1-3; TRBD1 matches 9 bases. The CDR3 has 15 residues. After removal of 5 bases from V and 4 bases from J, the junction contained 6 bases not matched to a gene. The germline gives CDR1 LNHDA, CDR2 SQIVND (reference sequence). The CDR3 sequence: CASSATGTGGNTIYF. The CDR3 DNA is TGTGCCAGTAGTGCGACCGGGACAGGGGGAAACACCATATATTTT.

The chain has TRBV18 and TRBJ2-2; tentatively, D is TRBD1 or TRBD2 (5 bases each). This CDR3 contains 13 residues. Germline-derived CDR1 and CDR2 are KGHSH and LQKENI. V was trimmed by 1 base and J by 6 bases, leaving 6 bases between them. In DNA, the CDR3 is TGTGCCAGCTCACCACTGGGGGCCGGGGAGCTGTTTTTT. Amino acids: CASSPLGAGELFF.

This chain joins TRBV5-1 and TRBJ2-6; D is ambiguous. Germline-derived CDR1 and CDR2 are SGHRS and YFSETQ. V lost 6 bases and J 1 base, leaving 11 bases between the germline ends. CDR3 length equals 15 residues. CDR3 in amino acids: CASTLSGSGANVLTF. Here the CDR3 DNA reads TGCGCCAGCACCCTGTCCGGGTCTGGGGCCAACGTCCTGACTTTC.

The rearrangement joins TRBV7-2 to TRBJ2-2, with D possibly matching TRBD1 (6 bases). Looked up from germline, CDR1 is SGHTA and CDR2 is FQGNSA. The length of the CDR3 is 15 residues. Deletions cut 5 bases from V and 4 bases from J, with 14 bases between. CDR3 nucleotide sequence: TGTGCCAGCAGCCGCCAGGGGTACGTCACCGGGGAGCTGTTTTTT. Encoded protein: CASSRQGYVTGELFF.

The chain is built from TRBV6-1 and TRBJ2-6; D not resolved. The germline CDR1 and CDR2 sequences are MNHNS and SASEGT. V shed 4 bases and J shed 2 bases, with 12 bases lying between them. The CDR3 contains 16 residues. The CDR3: CASSGHLDAGANVLTF. CDR3 in DNA: TGTGCCAGCAGTGGCCATCTGGACGCTGGGGCCAACGTCCTGACTTTC.

This clone was recorded once. The CDR3 bases are TGTGCCAGCAGCCCCTTTGGGGCGGGGAATGAGCAGTTCTTC. It codes for CASSPFGAGNEQFF. The chain combines TRBV7-2 with TRBJ2-1; D is possibly TRBD2 (6 bases). V was shortened by 5 bases and J by 7 bases, with 15 bases between the two germline ends. The CDR3 covers 14 residues. The germline CDR1 and CDR2 sequences are SGHTA and FQGNSA.

This clone was detected only once. The genes are TRBV6-5 and TRBJ1-4; 10 bases align to TRBD1. The germline gives CDR1 MNHEY, CDR2 SVGAGI. V dropped 6 bases and J dropped 8; count of bases not matched to a gene: 6. This CDR3 is built from 14 residues. The CDR3 region has the DNA TGTGCCAGCAGACCGACAGGGGGCTTGGAAAAACTGTTTTTT. Translation: CASRPTGGLEKLFF.

V is TRBV20-1 and J is TRBJ1-1; D is undetermined. CDR3 length equals 11 residues. V gave up 6 bases and J gave up 4 bases, with 9 bases separating them. Germline CDR1 reads DFQATT; CDR2 reads SNEGSKA (reference sequence). The CDR3 DNA sequence: TGCAGTGCGGTGCGGGGCACTGAAGCTTTCTTT. It yields the protein CSAVRGTEAFF.

The chain carries TRBV27 and TRBJ1-1, with D tentatively TRBD1 (6 bases). Trimming removed 4 bases at V and 4 bases at J, with 13 bases between. The CDR3 is 14 residues long. Germline V gene lookup returns CDR1 MNHEY and CDR2 SMNVEV (reference sequence). CDR3 DNA: TGTGCCAGCAGTTGGGGGGCGATGAGCACTGAAGCTTTCTTT. Protein sequence: CASSWGAMSTEAFF.

This clone came up once. The CDR3 nucleotides read TGTGCCAGTAGTCCGACAGGCGCCCTTCGGCCCCAGCATTTT. It is translated as CASSPTGALRPQHF. The chain employs TRBV19 and TRBJ1-5; D might be TRBD1 (6 bases). The V and J ends lost 5 bases and 9 bases respectively, with 17 bases between them. Germline lookup yields CDR1 LNHDA and CDR2 SQIVND (reference sequence). CDR3 length equals 14 residues. Full variable domain (missing parts from reference TRBV19 and TRBJ1-5): DGGITQSPKYLFRKEGQNVTLSCEQNLNHDAMYWYRQDPGQGLRLIYYSQIVNDFQKGDIAEGYSVSREKKESFPLTVTSAQKNPTAFYLCASSPTGALRPQHFGDGTRLSIL.

This sequence joins TRBV5-6 and TRBJ1-2; TRBD1 is a possible D gene (5 bases). Germline lookup yields CDR1 SGHDT and CDR2 YYEEEE. The CDR3 sequence is 16 residues long. Deletions cut 0 bases from V and 3 bases from J, with 15 bases between. CDR3 sequence: CASSLDVGTGYYGYTF. DNA of the CDR3: TGTGCCAGCAGCTTGGATGTGGGTACAGGTTACTATGGCTACACCTTC.

This clone was counted once. The chain couples TRBV15 to TRBJ1-4; 7 bases line up with TRBD1. V gave up 0 bases and J gave up 4 bases; unmatched junction bases: 5. The CDR3 extends over 16 amino acids. Germline V gene data show CDR1 as LNHNV and CDR2 as YYDKDF (reference sequence). The CDR3 loop is CATSRDLTGINEKLFF. The CDR3, as DNA: TGTGCCACCAGCAGAGATTTGACAGGGATTAATGAAAAACTGTTTTTT.

The J gene is TRBJ1-1, the V gene TRBV19; TRBD1 is a possible D gene (5 bases). Germline lookup yields CDR1 LNHDA and CDR2 SQIVND (reference sequence). The CDR3 is made up of 12 amino acids. The V and J ends lost 3 bases and 8 bases respectively, with 10 bases between them. This CDR3 reads CASSIQGGEAFF. The DNA of the CDR3 is TGTGCCAGTAGTATTCAGGGCGGGGAAGCTTTCTTT.

This clone appeared once. The rearrangement uses TRBV7-2 and TRBJ1-2; TRBD1 aligns across 8 bases. J was trimmed by 3 bases and V by 5 bases; bases with no gene match: 5. CDR3 length: 14 residues. In germline, CDR1 is SGHTA, CDR2 FQGNSA. The CDR3 is CASSTMDRDYGYTF. As DNA, the CDR3 is TGTGCCAGCAGCACGATGGACAGGGACTATGGCTACACCTTC.

CDR3 DNA: TGTGCCACCCGTCGCGTTAGGGGTGAAGGCTACAATGAGCAGTTCTTC. Amino acid sequence: CATRRVRGEGYNEQFF. The V call is TRBV19, the J call TRBJ2-1; tentatively, D is TRBD1 (5 bases). CDR1 LNHDA and CDR2 SQIVND come from the germline V gene (reference sequence). There are 16 residues in the CDR3. The ends were cut back, 10 bases at V and 3 bases at J, with 22 bases in the middle.

The chain recombines TRBV29-1 with TRBJ2-1; 7 nucleotides match TRBD2. This CDR3 contains 16 residues. Germline values: CDR1 SQVTM, CDR2 ANQGSEA. The V and J ends lost 4 bases and 7 bases, in that order; junction bases with no gene match: 16. CDR3 bases: TGCAGCGTTGTCCGCTTTGGGGGAGGGGTATTGAATGAGCAGTTCTTC. The encoded protein is CSVVRFGGGVLNEQFF.

As for this clone: At one end, the junction sequence differs from germline, possibly due to a read error. The rearrangement links TRBV23-1 to TRBJ2-7, with D perhaps TRBD2 (6 bases). TRBV23-1 is noted as an ORF with a role that remains uncertain. This CDR3 is 16 amino acids long. CDR3 in amino acids: CASNQDAGTGTYEQYF. CDR3 in DNA: TGCGCCAGCAATCAAGACGCCGGGACTGGCACCTACGAGCAGTACTTC.

This chain joins TRBV6-5 and TRBJ1-2, with D uncertain. This CDR3 has 15 residues. Trimming stripped 4 bases from V and 4 bases from J, with 16 bases between. Germline loops: CDR1 MNHEY, CDR2 SVGAGI. CDR3: CASSSASAPGYGYTF. Here the CDR3 DNA reads TGTGCCAGCAGTTCTGCCTCCGCACCAGGCTATGGCTACACCTTC.